The clone carrying this T cell receptor (beta chain) was seen a few times. The antigen remains undetermined. These data originate in a study of T cells in Graves' hyperthyroidism and ophthalmopathy. Overall study results and limits: Within blood appeared most thyroid clonotypes that had expanded above 0.001.

TCR beta CDR3 sequences were amplified from RNA transcripts. Primed by the HTBI set, a first-round RT-PCR was run on the TCR CDR3. TCRdb independently ran MiXCR on the multiplex PCR reads; one entry per CDR3 protein. The sample holds 350,000 or so distinct CDR3 sequences; roughly 20% are singletons and the top ten take roughly 15%. The germline V gene encodes CDR1 SQVTM and CDR2 ANQGSEA. The CDR3 is 11 amino acids. Losses at the gene ends were 5 bases for V and 7 bases for J; bases not matched to a gene: 1. PBMCs were sourced from less than 13 ml fresh peripheral blood. This chain connects TRBV29-1 to TRBJ1-3; 8 bases line up with TRBD1. This sequence originates from a woman aged 40 to 49 with Graves' ophthalmopathy. The sequenced sample was blood. Here the CDR3 DNA reads TGCAGCGTTCGACAGGGGAACACCATATATTTT. Its translation is CSVRQGNTIYF. The entire variable domain, with the rest obtained from reference TRBV29-1 and TRBJ1-3, is as follows: SAVISQKPSRDICQRGTSLTIQCQVDSQVTMMFWYRQQPGQSLTLIATANQGSEATYESGFVIDKFPISRPNLTFSTLTVSNMSPEDSSIYLCSVRQGNTIYFGEGSWLTVV.